The following is a T cell receptor beta chain sequence with its context. The data belong to a study of blood T cell repertoires in COVID-19. Trimming took off 3 bases at V and 2 bases at J, with 11 bases between the two ends. CDR1 MDHEN and CDR2 SYDVKM come from the germline V gene. The CDR3 length is 14 residues. This table comes from immunoSEQ multiplex PCR, and its TCRdb copy is limited to in-frame clones, with some not included. The table includes fewer than 250,000 clones, 80% to 90% detected once. This chain joins TRBV28 and TRBJ2-7; a weak D match, TRBD2 (5 bases). The clonotype comes from a woman between 18 and 30 years old who had recovered from COVID-19. The sequenced sample was PBMCs or T cells enriched from blood (not recorded which). The CDR3 region has the DNA TGTGCCAGCAGTTTGGGAACGAGGGCCTACGAGCAGTACTTC. The encoded protein is CASSLGTRAYEQYF.